The clone carrying this TCR beta chain is medium-sized (0.01 to 0.1%) by share. Adaptor-ligated barcode primers were used to amplify TRBV12-4/TRBJ1-2 clonotypes. TCRdb itself ran the multiplex PCR reads through MiXCR, one entry per CDR3 protein. The table lists over a thousand distinct CDR3 sequences, roughly 23% of them singletons. The CDR3 covers 15 residues. After removal of 3 bases from V and 7 bases from J, the junction contained 11 bases not matched to a gene. The rearrangement uses TRBV12-3 or TRBV12-4 and TRBJ1-2; TRBD1 matches at 7 bases. The receptor comes from a female donor with breast cancer. The sample consisted of naive CD4+ T cells sorted from blood. The subset was: naive CD4+ T cells, CD4+CD45RA+CD25-. CDR3 region: CASSFLAGTAFGYTF. The CDR3 DNA reads as TGTGCCAGCAGTTTCCTTGCCGGGACAGCCTTTGGCTACACCTTC.